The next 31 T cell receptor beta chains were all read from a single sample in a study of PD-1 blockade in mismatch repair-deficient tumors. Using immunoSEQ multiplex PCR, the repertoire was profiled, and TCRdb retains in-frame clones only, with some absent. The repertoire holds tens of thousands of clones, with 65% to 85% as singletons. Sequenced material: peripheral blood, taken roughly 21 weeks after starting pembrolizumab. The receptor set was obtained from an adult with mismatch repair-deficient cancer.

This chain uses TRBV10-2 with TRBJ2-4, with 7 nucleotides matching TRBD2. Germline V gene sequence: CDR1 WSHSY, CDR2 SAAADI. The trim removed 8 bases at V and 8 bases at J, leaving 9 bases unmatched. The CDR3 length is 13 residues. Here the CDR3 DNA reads TGCGCCAGCCTTTTGGGAGGGTCGGACATTCAGTACTTC. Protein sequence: CASLLGGSDIQYF.

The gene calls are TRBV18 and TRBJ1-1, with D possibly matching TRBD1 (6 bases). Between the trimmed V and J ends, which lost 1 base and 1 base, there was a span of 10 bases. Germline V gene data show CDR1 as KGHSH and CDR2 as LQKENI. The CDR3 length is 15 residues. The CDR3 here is CASSPLQGGNTEAFF. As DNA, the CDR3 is TGTGCCAGCTCACCACTTCAAGGGGGGAACACTGAAGCTTTCTTT.

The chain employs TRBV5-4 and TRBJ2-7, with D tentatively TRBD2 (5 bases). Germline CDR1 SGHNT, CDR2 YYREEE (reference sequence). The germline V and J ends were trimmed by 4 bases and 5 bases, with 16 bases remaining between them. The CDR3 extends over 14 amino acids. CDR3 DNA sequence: TGTGCCAGCAGCCCGGTTCCGGGGTCACACGAGCAGTACTTC. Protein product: CASSPVPGSHEQYF. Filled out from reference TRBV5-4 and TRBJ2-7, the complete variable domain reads ETGVTQSPTHLIKTRGQQVTLRCSSQSGHNTVSWYQQALGQGPQFIFQYYREEENGRGNFPPRFSGLQFPNYSSELNVNALELDDSALYLCASSPVPGSHEQYFGPGTRLTVT.

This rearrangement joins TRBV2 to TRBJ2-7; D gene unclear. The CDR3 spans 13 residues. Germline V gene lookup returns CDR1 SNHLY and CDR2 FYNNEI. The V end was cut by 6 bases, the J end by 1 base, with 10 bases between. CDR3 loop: CASRDDLSYEQYF. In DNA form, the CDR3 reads TGTGCCAGCAGGGATGACTTATCCTACGAGCAGTACTTC.

The CDR3 spells CASSPGLASGTDTQYF. CDR3 sequence (DNA): TGCGCCAGCAGCCCGGGATTGGCTAGCGGCACAGATACGCAGTATTTT. The genes are TRBV5-1 and TRBJ2-3, with D tentatively TRBD2 (6 bases). V gave up 4 bases and J gave up 1 base, with 16 bases separating them. The CDR3 has 16 amino acids. Germline values: CDR1 SGHRS, CDR2 YFSETQ.

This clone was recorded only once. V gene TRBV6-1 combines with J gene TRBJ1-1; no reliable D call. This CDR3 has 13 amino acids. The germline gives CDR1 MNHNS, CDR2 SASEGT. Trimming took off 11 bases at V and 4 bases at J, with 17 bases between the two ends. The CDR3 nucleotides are TGTGCCTTAAGGCCGGGAAGGGCCACTGAAGCTTTCTTT. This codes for CALRPGRATEAFF.

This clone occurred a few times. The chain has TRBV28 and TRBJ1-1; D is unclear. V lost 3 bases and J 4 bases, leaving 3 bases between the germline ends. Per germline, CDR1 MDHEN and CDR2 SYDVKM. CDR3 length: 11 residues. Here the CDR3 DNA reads TGTGCCAGCAGTTTTGGCACTGAAGCTTTCTTT. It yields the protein CASSFGTEAFF.

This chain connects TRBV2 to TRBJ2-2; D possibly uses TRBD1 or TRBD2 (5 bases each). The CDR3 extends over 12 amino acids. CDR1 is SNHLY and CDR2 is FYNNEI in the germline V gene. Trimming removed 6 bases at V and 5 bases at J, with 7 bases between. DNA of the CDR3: TGTGCCAGCAGGAGGGGAACCGGGGAGCTGTTTTTT. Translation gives CASRRGTGELFF.

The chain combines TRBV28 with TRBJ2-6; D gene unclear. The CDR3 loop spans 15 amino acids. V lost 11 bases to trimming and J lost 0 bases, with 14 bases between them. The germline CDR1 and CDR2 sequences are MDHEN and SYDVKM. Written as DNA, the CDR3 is TGTGCCGCCACGGGCCGTCTCTCTGGGGCCAACGTCCTGACTTTC. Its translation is CAATGRLSGANVLTF.

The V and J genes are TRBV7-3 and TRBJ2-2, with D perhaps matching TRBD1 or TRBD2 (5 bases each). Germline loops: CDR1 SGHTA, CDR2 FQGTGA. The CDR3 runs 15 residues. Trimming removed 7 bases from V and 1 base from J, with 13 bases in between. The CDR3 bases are TGTGCCAGCAACCCGGGACCCAAGAACACCGGGGAGCTGTTTTTT. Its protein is CASNPGPKNTGELFF.

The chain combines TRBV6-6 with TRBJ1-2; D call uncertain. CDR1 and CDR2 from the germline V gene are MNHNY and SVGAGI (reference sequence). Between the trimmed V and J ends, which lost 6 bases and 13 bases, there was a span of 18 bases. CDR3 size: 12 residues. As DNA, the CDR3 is TGTGCCAGCAGCCGGCAAGGATTTACTCTCACCTTC. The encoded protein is CASSRQGFTLTF.

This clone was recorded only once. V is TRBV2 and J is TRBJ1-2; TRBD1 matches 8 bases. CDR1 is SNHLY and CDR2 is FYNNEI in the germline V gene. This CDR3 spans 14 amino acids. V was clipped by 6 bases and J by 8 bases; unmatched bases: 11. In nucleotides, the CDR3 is TGTGCCAGCAGCCAAACGACAGGGGACCTAGGCTACACCTTC. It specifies CASSQTTGDLGYTF.

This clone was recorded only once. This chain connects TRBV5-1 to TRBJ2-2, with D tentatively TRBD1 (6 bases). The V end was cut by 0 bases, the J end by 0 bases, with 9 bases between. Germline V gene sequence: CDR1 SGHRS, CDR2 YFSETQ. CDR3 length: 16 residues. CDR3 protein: CASSLAQGTNTGELFF. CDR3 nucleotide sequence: TGCGCCAGCAGCTTGGCACAGGGTACGAACACCGGGGAGCTGTTTTTT. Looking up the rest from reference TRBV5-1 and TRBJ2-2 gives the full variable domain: KAGVTQTPRYLIKTRGQQVTLSCSPISGHRSVSWYQQTPGQGLQFLFEYFSETQRNKGNFPGRFSGRQFSNSRSEMNVSTLELGDSALYLCASSLAQGTNTGELFFGEGSRLTVL.

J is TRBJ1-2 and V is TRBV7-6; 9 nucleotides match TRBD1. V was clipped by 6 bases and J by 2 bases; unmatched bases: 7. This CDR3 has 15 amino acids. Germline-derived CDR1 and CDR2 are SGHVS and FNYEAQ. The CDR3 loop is CASSQSGTGNYGYTF. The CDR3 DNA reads TGTGCCAGCAGTCAATCCGGGACAGGGAACTATGGCTACACCTTC.

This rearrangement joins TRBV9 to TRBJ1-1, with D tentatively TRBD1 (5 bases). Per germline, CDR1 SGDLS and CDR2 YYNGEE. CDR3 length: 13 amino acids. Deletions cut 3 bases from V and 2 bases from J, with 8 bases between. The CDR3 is CASSGQLNTEAFF. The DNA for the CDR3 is TGTGCCAGCAGCGGACAGCTAAACACTGAAGCTTTCTTT.

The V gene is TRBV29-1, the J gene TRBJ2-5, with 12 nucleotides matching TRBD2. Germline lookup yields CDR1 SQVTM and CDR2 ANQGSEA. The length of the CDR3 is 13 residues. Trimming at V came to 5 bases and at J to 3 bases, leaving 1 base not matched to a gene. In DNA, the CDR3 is TGCAGCGTTCGACTAGCGGGAGAAGAGACCCAGTACTTC. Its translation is CSVRLAGEETQYF.

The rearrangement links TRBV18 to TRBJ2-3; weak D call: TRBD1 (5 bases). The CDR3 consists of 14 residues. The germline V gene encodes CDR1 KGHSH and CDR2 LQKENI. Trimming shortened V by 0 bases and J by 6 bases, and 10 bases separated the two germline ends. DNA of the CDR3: TGTGCCAGCTCACCACCGACAGTGAGGGATACGCAGTATTTT. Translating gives CASSPPTVRDTQYF.

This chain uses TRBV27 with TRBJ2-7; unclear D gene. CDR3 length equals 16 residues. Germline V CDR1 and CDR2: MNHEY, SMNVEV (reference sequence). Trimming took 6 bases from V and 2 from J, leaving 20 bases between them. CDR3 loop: CASSPNFGGFAYEQYF. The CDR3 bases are TGTGCCAGCAGCCCGAACTTTGGCGGTTTTGCCTACGAGCAGTACTTC.

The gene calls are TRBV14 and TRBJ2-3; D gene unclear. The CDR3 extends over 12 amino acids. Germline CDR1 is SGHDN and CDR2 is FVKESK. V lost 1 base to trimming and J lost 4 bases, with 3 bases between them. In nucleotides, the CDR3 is TGTGCCAGCAGCCAAGCTGCAGATACGCAGTATTTT. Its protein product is CASSQAADTQYF.

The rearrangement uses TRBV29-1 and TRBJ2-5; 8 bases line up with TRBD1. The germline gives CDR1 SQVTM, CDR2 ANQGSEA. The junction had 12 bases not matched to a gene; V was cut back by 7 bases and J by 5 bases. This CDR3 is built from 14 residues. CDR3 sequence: CSAADRGTGETQYF. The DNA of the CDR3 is TGCAGCGCCGCTGACAGGGGTACGGGGGAGACCCAGTACTTC.

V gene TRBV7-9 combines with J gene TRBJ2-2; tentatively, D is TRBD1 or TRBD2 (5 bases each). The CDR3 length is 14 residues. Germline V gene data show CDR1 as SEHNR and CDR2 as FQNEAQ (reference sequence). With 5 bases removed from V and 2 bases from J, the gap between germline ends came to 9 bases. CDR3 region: CASSRDHNTGELFF. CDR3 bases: TGTGCCAGCAGCCGGGACCACAACACCGGGGAGCTGTTTTTT.

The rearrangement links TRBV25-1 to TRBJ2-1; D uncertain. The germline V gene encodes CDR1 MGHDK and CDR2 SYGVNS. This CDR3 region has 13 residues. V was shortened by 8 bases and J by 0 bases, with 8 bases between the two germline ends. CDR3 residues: CASEISSYNEQFF. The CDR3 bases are TGTGCCAGCGAGATATCCTCCTACAATGAGCAGTTCTTC. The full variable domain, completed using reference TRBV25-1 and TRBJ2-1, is EADIYQTPRYLVIGTGKKITLECSQTMGHDKMYWYQQDPGMELHLIHYSYGVNSTEKGDLSSESTVSRIRTEHFPLTLESARPSHTSQYLCASEISSYNEQFFGPGTRLTVL.

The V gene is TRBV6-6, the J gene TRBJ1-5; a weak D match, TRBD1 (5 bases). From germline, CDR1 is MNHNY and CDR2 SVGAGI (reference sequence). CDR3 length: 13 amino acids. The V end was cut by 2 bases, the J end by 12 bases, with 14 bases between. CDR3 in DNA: TGTGCCAGCAGTTACGGGACTTCACGCCTCCAGCATTTT. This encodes CASSYGTSRLQHF.

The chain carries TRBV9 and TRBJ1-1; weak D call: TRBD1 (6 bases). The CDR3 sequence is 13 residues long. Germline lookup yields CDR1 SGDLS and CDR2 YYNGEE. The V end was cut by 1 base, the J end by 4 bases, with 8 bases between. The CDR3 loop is CASSVKGGTEAFF. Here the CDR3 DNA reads TGTGCCAGCAGCGTAAAGGGGGGCACTGAAGCTTTCTTT.

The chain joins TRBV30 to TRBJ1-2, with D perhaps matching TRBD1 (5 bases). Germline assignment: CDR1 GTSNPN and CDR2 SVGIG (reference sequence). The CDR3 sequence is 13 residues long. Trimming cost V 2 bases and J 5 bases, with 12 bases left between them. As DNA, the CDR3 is TGTGCCTGGAGTCCCCGTGGGGGGTATGGCTACACCTTC. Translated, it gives CAWSPRGGYGYTF.

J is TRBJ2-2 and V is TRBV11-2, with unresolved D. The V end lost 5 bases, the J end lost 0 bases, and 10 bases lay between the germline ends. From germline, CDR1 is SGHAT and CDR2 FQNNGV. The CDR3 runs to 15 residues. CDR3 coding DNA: TGTGCCAGCAGCCTTCGCCCCGCGAACACCGGGGAGCTGTTTTTT. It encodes CASSLRPANTGELFF.

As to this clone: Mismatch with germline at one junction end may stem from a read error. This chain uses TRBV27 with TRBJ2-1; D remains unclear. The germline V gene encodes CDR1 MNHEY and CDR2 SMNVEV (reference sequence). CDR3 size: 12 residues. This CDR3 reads CASSLSYNEQFF. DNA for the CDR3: TGTGCCAGCAGTCTATCCTACAATGAGCAGTTCTTC.

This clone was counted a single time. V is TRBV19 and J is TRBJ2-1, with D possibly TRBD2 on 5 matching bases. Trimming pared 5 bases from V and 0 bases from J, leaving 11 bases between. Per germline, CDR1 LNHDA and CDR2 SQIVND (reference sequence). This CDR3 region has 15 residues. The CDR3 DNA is TGTGCCAGTAGTCTGCAGCGGAGCTCCTACAATGAGCAGTTCTTC. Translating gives CASSLQRSSYNEQFF.

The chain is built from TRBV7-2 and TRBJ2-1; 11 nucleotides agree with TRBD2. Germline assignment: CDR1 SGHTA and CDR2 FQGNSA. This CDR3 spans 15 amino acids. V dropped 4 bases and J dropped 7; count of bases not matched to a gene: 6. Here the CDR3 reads CASSSGTSGLNEQFF. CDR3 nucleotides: TGTGCCAGCAGCTCCGGGACTAGCGGCCTAAATGAGCAGTTCTTC.

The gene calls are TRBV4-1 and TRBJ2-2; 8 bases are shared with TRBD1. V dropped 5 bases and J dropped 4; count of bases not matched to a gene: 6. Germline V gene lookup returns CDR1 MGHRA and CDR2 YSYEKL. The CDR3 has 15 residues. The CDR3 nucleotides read TGCGCCAGCAGCTTGACGGGACAGGCCACCGGGGAGCTGTTTTTT. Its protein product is CASSLTGQATGELFF.

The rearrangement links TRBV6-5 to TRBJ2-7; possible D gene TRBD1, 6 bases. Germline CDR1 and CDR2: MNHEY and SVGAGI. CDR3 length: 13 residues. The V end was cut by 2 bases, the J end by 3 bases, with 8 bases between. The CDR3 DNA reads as TGTGCCAGCAGTTACGGGGACAACTACGAGCAGTACTTC. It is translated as CASSYGDNYEQYF.